This paragraph reports one T cell receptor beta chain. No cognate antigen has been identified for it. Base qualities were left out, and no much larger clone turns up one base away. The immunoSEQ Assay, a bias-controlled multiplex PCR, was used to amplify TCRbeta CDR3 regions from genomic DNA. The authors' analysis ran thus. Within the assay, amplification of reference gene primers was used to estimate how many nucleated cells each sample contained. Sequence reads were collapsed and filtered to measure the absolute abundance of every unique TCRbeta CDR3 rearrangement. Productive Simpson clonality was computed per sample as the square root of Simpson's diversity index over productive rearrangements. What TCRdb holds here is the immuneACCESS table cut down to in-frame rearrangements. Part of the clones is not present; checked against another copy, under half of the missing clones reflect an unresolved V gene, and the others are unexplained. The V and J calls and the clone size are those of that table, but D and trimming were determined from the DNA. Counted in this sample were around 220,000 clones; about 85% of them appeared once. Of the sample, roughly 10% falls within the top ten clones.

V and J are truncated by 5 bases and 1 base respectively, leaving an intervening sequence of 7 bases. The CDR1 and CDR2 encoded by the germline V gene (reference sequence) are LNHDA and SQIVND. From the cysteine through the phenylalanine, the CDR3 covers 13 amino acids. Only the CDR3 part of the read is kept: 39 bases, read in frame from the first base. The data were obtained in a study of blood T cell repertoires in COVID-19 (TCRdb year 2020). About the full investigation: Samples covering the acute and convalescent phases of COVID-19 were provided by collaborators in the United States, Italy and Spain. Nearly every sample came with metadata listing a de-identified subject ID, COVID-19 status, age in years and sex. Deeply sampled blood TCRbeta repertoires from subjects exposed to, actively infected with, or recovered from COVID-19 were included in the dataset. The samples were drawn from the first 160 participants of the ongoing ImmuneRACE study and from 950 to 1,500 subjects provided by 6 global collaborators. Where available, HLA class I and class II types were taken from metadata supplied by the sample provider and were not determined by assay-based typing. The repertoires were released in a freely available public database intended as a resource for research on the immune response to SARS-CoV-2. The prospective study material was composed of cDNA or gDNA derived from T cells, B-cell-depleted T cells, or PBMCs.

Paper-wide results and their limitations: The amount of clinical and demographic metadata varied by source and participant and was provided uncurated.

One collaborating source in Seattle enrolled patients while the patients were actively infected and followed the patients over time throughout the course of disease. The collaborating institutions used their own protocols to collect whole blood in K2EDTA tubes. For TCRbeta analysis, collaborator samples were shipped as frozen whole blood, as isolated PBMCs, or as DNA extracted from either sample type. The sequenced sample was peripheral blood. The clonotype was recovered from a woman in her forties or fifties with COVID-19, enrolled during active disease. This chain joins TRBV19 to TRBJ2-3; matching of 6 bases hints at TRBD2 as the D gene. This receptor carries the CDR3 CASSAGRTDTQYF. The nucleotide sequence is TGTGCCAGTAGTGCGGGGCGCACAGATACGCAGTATTTT.